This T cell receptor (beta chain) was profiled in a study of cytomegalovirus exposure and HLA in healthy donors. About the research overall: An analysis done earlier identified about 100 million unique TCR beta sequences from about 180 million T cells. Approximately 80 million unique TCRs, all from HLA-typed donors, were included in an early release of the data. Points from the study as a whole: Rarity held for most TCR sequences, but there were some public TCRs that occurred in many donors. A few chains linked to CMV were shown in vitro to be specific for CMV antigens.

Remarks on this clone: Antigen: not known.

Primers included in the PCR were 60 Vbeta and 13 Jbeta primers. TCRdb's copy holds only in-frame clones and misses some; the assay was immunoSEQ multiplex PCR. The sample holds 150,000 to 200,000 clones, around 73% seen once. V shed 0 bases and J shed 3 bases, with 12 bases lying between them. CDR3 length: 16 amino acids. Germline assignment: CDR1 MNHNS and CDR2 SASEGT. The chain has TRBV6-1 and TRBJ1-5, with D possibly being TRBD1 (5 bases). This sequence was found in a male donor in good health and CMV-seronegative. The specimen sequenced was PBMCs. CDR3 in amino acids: CASSEAGRVNNQPQHF. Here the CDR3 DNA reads TGTGCCAGCAGTGAAGCAGGCAGGGTCAACAATCAGCCCCAGCATTTT.